The next 23 T cell receptor beta chains were all read from a single sample in a study of vaccination effects on CD4 cells after COVID-19. Sequenced by immunoSEQ multiplex PCR; TCRdb stores in-frame clones only, minus some. The sample lists about 73,000 clones, 65% to 80% seen once, with about 2% in the top ten. Isolating CD4+ T cells followed approximately 10 days of culture. The cohort was immunized with two doses of either the BNT162b2 or mRNA-1273 vaccine. Antigens for these TCRs are unknown. Material: CD4+ T cells from PBMCs cultured without peptide, obtained after COVID-19 vaccination. Receptor source: a human donor who received a COVID-19 vaccine.

This rearrangement joins TRBV5-4 to TRBJ2-7, with a tentative D call TRBD2 (6 bases). V shed 2 bases and J shed 3 bases, with 12 bases lying between them. The germline V gene encodes CDR1 SGHNT and CDR2 YYREEE (reference sequence). The CDR3 runs to 14 residues. The CDR3 loop is CASSFGTGNYEQYV. CDR3 bases: TGTGCCAGCAGCTTTGGGACTGGGAACTACGAGCAGTACGTC.

The rearrangement uses TRBV30 and TRBJ2-4; D not certain. Trimming stripped 2 bases from V and 1 base from J, with 15 bases between. This CDR3 region has 16 residues. Germline CDR1 is GTSNPN and CDR2 is SVGIG (reference sequence). The CDR3 nucleotides read TGTGCCTGGAGTCCAGGACCCCCTGGGGCCAAAAACATTCAGTACTTC. Its translation is CAWSPGPPGAKNIQYF.

The chain joins TRBV5-4 to TRBJ2-3; 8 bases are shared with TRBD2. Germline V lookup: CDR1 SGHNT, CDR2 YYREEE (reference sequence). The V and J ends lost 0 bases and 4 bases, in that order; junction bases with no gene match: 4. The CDR3 runs to 15 residues. This chain's CDR3 is CASSLGRGGSDTQYF. CDR3 sequence (DNA): TGTGCCAGCAGCTTGGGCCGGGGGGGCTCAGATACGCAGTATTTT.

The V call is TRBV19, the J call TRBJ1-5, with unresolved D. V lost 4 bases and J 4 bases, leaving 14 bases between the germline ends. This CDR3 has 15 residues. Germline V gene sequence: CDR1 LNHDA, CDR2 SQIVND (reference sequence). DNA of the CDR3: TGTGCCAGTAGTAGTATCAGAGCGGGGAATCAGCCCCAGCATTTT. Encoded protein: CASSSIRAGNQPQHF. The full variable domain, with the rest looked up from reference TRBV19 and TRBJ1-5, is DGGITQSPKYLFRKEGQNVTLSCEQNLNHDAMYWYRQDPGQGLRLIYYSQIVNDFQKGDIAEGYSVSREKKESFPLTVTSAQKNPTAFYLCASSSIRAGNQPQHFGDGTRLSIL.

CDR3 sequence: CASSRGGTGVAKNIQYF. The CDR3, as DNA: TGTGCCAGTAGCCGGGGCGGGACAGGGGTAGCCAAAAACATTCAGTACTTC. The rearrangement uses TRBV19 and TRBJ2-4, with TRBD1 matching over 10 bases. Germline V gene sequence: CDR1 LNHDA, CDR2 SQIVND (reference sequence). Trimming at V came to 6 bases and at J to 0 bases, leaving 8 bases not matched to a gene. The length of the CDR3 is 17 residues.

The rearrangement uses TRBV7-8 and TRBJ2-5, with TRBD1 matching 8 bases. This CDR3 comprises 14 residues. Unmatched junction bases numbered 6, after V lost 5 bases and J lost 4 bases. Germline CDR1 SGHVS, CDR2 FQNEAQ. The CDR3 sequence: CASSATDRGETQYF. Here the CDR3 DNA reads TGTGCCAGCAGCGCGACCGACAGGGGAGAGACCCAGTACTTC.

The chain links TRBV6-5 to TRBJ2-5, with a possible D match to TRBD2 (7 bases). Trimming took 11 bases from V and 7 from J, leaving 20 bases between them. CDR1 and CDR2 from the germline V gene are MNHEY and SVGAGI. This CDR3 region has 13 residues. CDR3 DNA sequence: TGTGCCGAGGGGGGGGGCGATCTCGGGACCCAGTACTTC. Its protein is CAEGGGDLGTQYF.

The chain links TRBV19 to TRBJ2-3; maybe TRBD2 (6 bases). The V and J ends lost 5 bases and 7 bases respectively, with 10 bases between them. The CDR3 runs to 12 residues. The germline V gene has CDR1 LNHDA and CDR2 SQIVND (reference sequence). The CDR3 nucleotides read TGTGCCAGTAGTCGGGGGTTAAATACGCAGTATTTT. This codes for CASSRGLNTQYF.

This rearrangement joins TRBV18 to TRBJ2-7, with TRBD1 matching over 8 bases. Germline V lookup: CDR1 KGHSH, CDR2 LQKENI. The CDR3 sequence is 14 residues long. V shed 6 bases and J 5 bases; nucleotides not matched to a gene: 9. The CDR3 sequence: CASSSDRVFNEQYV. The CDR3, as DNA: TGTGCCAGCTCGTCGGACAGGGTTTTCAACGAGCAGTACGTC.

This clone was counted between two and nine times. This chain links TRBV6-7 with TRBJ2-7, with D possibly being TRBD2 (5 bases). TRBV6-7 is treated as an ORF (open reading frame) with a function not yet certain. Trimming removed 5 bases at V and 0 bases at J, with 17 bases between. The CDR3 covers 16 residues. Here the CDR3 reads CASSPRTNTSSYEQYV. Written as DNA, the CDR3 is TGTGCCAGCAGTCCCAGGACGAACACTAGCTCCTACGAGCAGTACGTC.

The chain has TRBV12-3 or TRBV12-4 and TRBJ2-7; D is possibly TRBD1 (6 bases). Trimming took 6 bases from V and 1 from J, leaving 10 bases between them. The CDR3 is made up of 13 amino acids. The CDR3 coding sequence is TGTGCCAGCAGCAAAACAGGGTCCTACGAGCAGTACGTC. Its translation: CASSKTGSYEQYV.

This clone was counted ten times or more. The rearrangement joins TRBV9 to TRBJ2-3; 8 bases line up with TRBD1. The ends lost 4 bases at V and 1 base at J; junction bases unmatched: 5. Per the germline V gene, CDR1 is SGDLS and CDR2 is YYNGEE. The CDR3 is 15 amino acids. The CDR3, as DNA: TGTGCCAGCAGCCTGTGGGGACAGGGCACAGATACGCAGTATTTT. This encodes CASSLWGQGTDTQYF.

This clone was seen only a few times. The chain couples TRBV3-1 (or the pseudogene TRBV3-2) to TRBJ1-2, with 9 bases aligning to TRBD1. V was clipped by 4 bases and J by 4 bases; unmatched bases: 4. The CDR3 loop spans 14 amino acids. The germline gives CDR1 LGHDT, CDR2 YNNKEL (reference sequence). CDR3 DNA: TGTGCCAGCAGCCGAGGACAGGGGACCTATGGCTACACCTTC. Amino acid sequence: CASSRGQGTYGYTF.

The chain employs TRBV10-1 and TRBJ2-3; D gene uncertain. The CDR3 spans 13 residues. V was pared by 6 bases and J by 5 bases, with 12 bases between. In germline, CDR1 is WNHNN, CDR2 SYGVQD (reference sequence). The CDR3 bases are TGCGCCAGCAGAACCCCCCCGGGAGATACGCAGTATTTT. As protein: CASRTPPGDTQYF.

CDR3 amino acids: CASSPDSVLTF. The CDR3 bases are TGTGCCAGCAGTCCCGACTCCGTCCTCACCTTC. The V call is TRBV12-3 or TRBV12-4, the J call TRBJ1-2; no definite D call. V lost 5 bases and J 13 bases, leaving 14 bases between the germline ends. The CDR3 has 11 residues.

This rearrangement joins TRBV3-1 (or the pseudogene TRBV3-2) to TRBJ2-7; D uncertain. Germline lookup yields CDR1 LGHDT and CDR2 YNNKEL (reference sequence). This CDR3 region has 15 residues. Trimming removed 1 base at V and 0 bases at J, with 10 bases between. The CDR3 is CASSQGAGSSYEQYV. DNA of the CDR3: TGTGCCAGCAGCCAAGGGGCAGGTAGCTCCTACGAGCAGTACGTC.

The chain has TRBV18 and TRBJ1-3, with 8 nucleotides matching TRBD1. V lost 6 bases, J lost 4 bases, and 11 bases stayed unmatched. The CDR3 length is 16 residues. The germline gives CDR1 KGHSH, CDR2 LQKENI. The CDR3 protein is CASSLQGGKAGNTIYF. The CDR3 DNA is TGTGCCAGCTCGTTACAGGGGGGAAAAGCCGGAAACACCATATATTTT.

A single count supports this clone. V usage is TRBV7-3 and J usage is TRBJ1-2, with D maybe TRBD1 (6 bases). With 0 bases removed from V and 8 bases from J, the gap between germline ends came to 13 bases. Germline loops: CDR1 SGHTA, CDR2 FQGTGA. The CDR3 covers 14 residues. The CDR3: CASSLTSTGHGYTF. For the CDR3, the DNA is TGTGCCAGCAGCTTAACGTCCACAGGGCACGGCTACACCTTC.

This clone was seen once. The rearrangement uses TRBV29-1 and TRBJ2-5; the D gene is possibly TRBD1 (6 bases). The CDR3 spans 13 residues. Trimming pared 6 bases from V and 7 bases from J, leaving 18 bases between. The germline V gene has CDR1 SQVTM and CDR2 ANQGSEA. CDR3 protein: CSVNKQGSRTQYF. Written as DNA, the CDR3 is TGCAGCGTAAATAAACAGGGCTCAAGGACCCAGTACTTC.

This clone was counted between two and nine times. The chain uses TRBV6-5 and TRBJ2-7; D remains ambiguous. Germline V gene lookup returns CDR1 MNHEY and CDR2 SVGAGI. V lost 5 bases to trimming and J lost 0 bases, with 8 bases between them. This CDR3 is 13 amino acids long. The DNA of the CDR3 is TGTGCCAGCAGTAGTGCGGACTCCTACGAGCAGTACGTC. It encodes CASSSADSYEQYV.

The V call is TRBV18, the J call TRBJ2-1, with D perhaps TRBD1 or TRBD2 (5 bases each). The CDR3 spans 15 residues. Trimming took off 8 bases at V and 3 bases at J, with 17 bases between the two ends. Looked up from germline, CDR1 is KGHSH and CDR2 is LQKENI. This chain's CDR3 is CASTLNWGYYNEQFF. The DNA of the CDR3 is TGTGCCAGCACCTTAAATTGGGGGTACTACAATGAGCAGTTCTTC.

The chain has TRBV4-2 and TRBJ2-3; 10 nucleotides match TRBD1. Germline V CDR1 and CDR2: LGHNA, YNFKEQ. The junction had 6 bases not matched to a gene; V was cut back by 0 bases and J by 6 bases. This CDR3 region has 16 residues. CDR3 in amino acids: CASSQEGTGDMDTQYF. CDR3 in DNA: TGTGCCAGCAGCCAAGAGGGGACAGGGGATATGGATACGCAGTATTTT.

This sequence joins TRBV6-5 and TRBJ1-1, with a tentative D call TRBD1 (5 bases). V lost 2 bases and J 6 bases, leaving 10 bases between the germline ends. This CDR3 contains 13 residues. CDR1 is MNHEY and CDR2 is SVGAGI in the germline V gene. The CDR3 reads CASSYRRGSEAFF. DNA for the CDR3: TGTGCCAGCAGTTACCGTAGGGGATCTGAAGCTTTCTTT.